Sequencing of this TCR beta chain was carried out in a study of cytomegalovirus exposure and HLA in healthy donors (dated 2017 in TCRdb). A note on the overall study: An earlier analysis of some 550 of the donors reported more than 250 Gb of sequence data and around 120 million unique TCR beta sequences from 150 million to 200 million T cells. An early release that covered around 590 HLA-typed donors contained 250 to 350 gigabases of sequencing data and about 84 million unique TCR sequences. Of the 350 to 400 genotyped donors, over 70% fell in the genetic ancestry cluster associated with self-reported Caucasian donors. The study aimed to test whether cataloging public T cell receptors could reveal signatures of past pathogen exposure. The study used immunosequencing to profile the T cell repertoires of several hundred subjects and linked those repertoires to cytomegalovirus serostatus. A separate validation cohort of approximately 120 different subjects was used in addition to the approximately 640-subject first cohort. To predict cytomegalovirus infection status, the study brought together high-throughput TCR immunosequencing, statistical association of individual TCRs with disease status, and machine learning. To study patterns of TCR occurrence, a later analysis re-analyzed previously published TCR beta repertoires from 700 or so donors and added high-resolution HLA genotyping. Rather than using new phenotypic data, the later analysis identified candidate immune exposures from TCR beta sequences and from how often those sequences occurred across donors. An earlier analysis of some 600 of the donors applied high-throughput TCR beta sequencing to assess whether each TCR beta V gene segment acted as functional or pseudogenic. Alongside the repertoire data, information on donor age, sex, ethnicity and CMV serostatus was compiled. A later genetic analysis used genome-wide SNP genotypes for about three fifths of the 666 donors, treating that subset as a discovery cohort. Every discovery cohort repertoire had been produced on one sequencing platform. Class I and class II HLA loci were covered by the typing at four-digit resolution. Typing coverage differed by locus: A, B, C, DRB1 and DQB1 were typed in about 620-640 donors, DQA1 in 500 to 550, DPA1 in 600 to 610, and DPB1 in just under 480. Several DR-DQ haplotypes were treated as single units for association and clustering because of strong linkage in the cohort. On average, roughly 240,000 unique TCR beta nucleotide sequences were sequenced per donor among roughly 430 genotyped donors of the cohort, with roughly a sixth of those sequences being non-productive. General findings and caveats noted by the study authors: For the cohort, immune exposure information was limited to CMV serostatus. The earlier analysis of about 600 of the donors excluded roughly 17 rarely observed V segments, including chromosome 9 orphons, because counts were too low. Specific HLA alleles were associated with 18,000 or so TCR beta sequences at a false discovery rate of 0.05 in a later analysis. Correlated functional status among segregating V segments might be attributable to linkage disequilibrium, but an unknown experimental factor could not be ruled out. A few of the identified cytomegalovirus-associated TCR beta chains were confirmed in vitro to be specific for cytomegalovirus antigens. An association between a missense DCLRE1C variant and V-gene and J-gene trimming of TCR beta chains was found in a later genetic analysis and replicated in an independent cohort. A later analysis reported that several top co-occurrence clusters appeared linked to parvovirus B19, influenza, CMV and Epstein-Barr virus. A further reported finding was that TCR beta sequences accurately predicted the HLA-A and HLA-B alleles for most subjects in the first cohort. A later analysis found that HLA-associated TCR beta chains were more clonally expanded and had lower generation probabilities than equally common non-associated chains. In this cohort, only TCR beta chains were sequenced, and detectable features were limited by the absence of alpha or paired-chain data. Roughly uniform sequencing depth across donors was assumed in presence/absence analyses, although this assumption may not hold. The authors suggested that the approach could potentially be generalized to other disease states and immunological phenotypes. A total of 150 to 200 TCR beta chains were listed by the study as associated with cytomegalovirus. In an earlier analysis of approximately 590 of the donors, most TCR beta V segments appeared in productive rearrangements about 87% or about 30% of the time, broadly matching IMGT annotations. The classifier was reported to diagnose cytomegalovirus status with high specificity and sensitivity in both the original and validation cohorts. Most TCR sequences were observed very rarely across donors, whereas some public TCRs were present in many individuals. Assigning TCR associations to individual alleles was difficult when HLA alleles, especially DR and DQ, strongly co-occurred. According to a later genetic analysis, donors in an Asian-associated ancestry cluster had fewer N-insertions in productive TCRs than the approximately 690-donor mean. The sequencing pipeline was judged likely to have produced a cluster of highly shared sequence variants as a technical artifact. In a later analysis, most CMV-associated TCR beta chains were found to appear HLA-restricted, with HLA associations seemingly driven largely by CMV exposure. In a later analysis, TCR association rates were found to vary across HLA loci, with the most associated TCRs seen for DRB1 alleles and the fewest for HLA-C alleles. HLA typing was unavailable for some donors at each locus, so association tests used only the typed subset.

A remark on this clone: Its target antigen remains unknown. No much larger clone exists at a distance of one base, and base qualities are not known.

The method was the immunoSEQ multiplex PCR assay. The multiplex PCR relied on a mix of 60 forward primers for TCR Vbeta segments and 13 reverse primers for TCR Jbeta segments. The CDR3 region of rearranged TCR beta genes was amplified from genomic DNA by a multiplex PCR assay. The Illumina HiSeq System was used to sequence the amplified TCR beta libraries as 87-base-pair reads. In the paper's pipeline: In a later analysis, 80 million or so unique TCR beta chains were counted across the approximately 670 repertoires, and some 10 million of these chains were shared by at least two donors. Raw reads were error-corrected and collapsed into unique sequences by a nearest-neighbor algorithm in which closely related sequences were merged to remove PCR and sequencing errors. CDR3 sequences were aligned to IMGT reference sequences to assign V, D and J gene segments. For a sequence to be retained, a match of at least six nucleotides was required to both a V gene segment and a J gene segment. A rearrangement counted as productive if the CDR3 had no stop codons and remained in frame with V and J, and every other rearrangement counted as non-productive. Following IMGT convention, CDR3 was defined as the stretch from the second conserved V-encoded cysteine to the conserved J-encoded phenylalanine. The earlier analysis of some 540 of the donors excluded any sequence lacking an unambiguous match to a single V gene segment. An earlier analysis of some 610 of the donors called V segments functional above 56.7% productive rearrangements and segregating when the between-donor standard deviation exceeded 5%. A statistical classification framework was built for diagnosing cytomegalovirus status from the catalog of TCR beta chain sequences. In a later analysis, V and J genes were assigned by comparing TCR nucleotide sequences against IMGT/GENE-DB human TR gene sequences. The TCRdist pipeline was used in a later analysis to assign CDR3 sequences and most-parsimonious VDJ recombination scenarios. In a later analysis, each TCR beta chain was defined by its CDR3 amino acid sequence together with its V-gene family, and reads without a unique V-gene family were excluded. To address suspected cross-contamination and a sequencing artifact, a later analysis removed 450 to 700 highly shared, low-generation-probability nucleotide sequences. In a later analysis, a clonal expansion index was calculated for each public chain from normalized within-repertoire ranks of inferred template counts. A later analysis computed generation probabilities with a VDJ recombination model fitted to out-of-frame rearrangements, and checked the results against IGoR. In a later analysis, hypergeometric tests were used to score TCR-TCR, TCR-HLA and TCR-CMV co-occurrence, with a repertoire-size bias correction applied to TCR pairs. In a later analysis, false discovery rates were estimated by permuting HLA or CMV assignments 20 times. In a later analysis, co-occurring TCRs were grouped with DBSCAN, and TCRdist sequence similarity was added when clustering was performed within HLA-allele-positive subsets. For co-occurrence clustering, repertoires with fewer than 30,000 or more than 120,000 public chains were excluded, along with 5 or 6 repertoires with anomalous nucleotide sharing. What TCRdb holds here is the immuneACCESS table cut down to in-frame rearrangements. Part of the clones is not present; checked against another copy, under half of the missing clones reflect an unresolved V gene, and the others are unexplained. D and trimming were read from the DNA, whereas the V and J calls and clone size are those reported in that table. The table for this sample lists about 61,000 clones; more than 60% of them were counted only once. The ten most abundant clones make up about 53% of the sample.

The cohort comprised some 700 healthy bone marrow donors. At the time of sampling, every cohort member was nominally healthy, though immune exposures that went unrecorded were likely present. The donor tested CMV seropositive, placing the donor among the 289 seropositive members of the cohort. Each donor provided a peripheral blood sample, and peripheral blood mononuclear cells were used for TCR beta sequencing. Genomic DNA extraction from the blood cell samples was performed with the Qiagen DNeasy Blood Extraction Kit. This sequence was found in a man between 50 and 59 years old in good health and CMV-seropositive. The specimen sequenced was PBMCs.

Here is the DNA: TGTGCCAGCATTCCGACTAGCGGGGTGGGCCGAGAGCAGTTCTTC. Translated, this gives CASIPTSGVGREQFF. This sequence uses TRBV27 and TRBJ2-1; 11 bases in between match TRBD2. Including the terminal cysteine and phenylalanine, the CDR3 comprises 15 residues. The retained sequence is limited to the CDR3, 45 bases, with the frame set at the first base. The germline V gene (reference sequence) gives CDR1 as MNHEY and CDR2 as SMNVEV. The germline V end is reduced by 7 bases and the J end by 10 bases; junction bases left unmatched: 12.